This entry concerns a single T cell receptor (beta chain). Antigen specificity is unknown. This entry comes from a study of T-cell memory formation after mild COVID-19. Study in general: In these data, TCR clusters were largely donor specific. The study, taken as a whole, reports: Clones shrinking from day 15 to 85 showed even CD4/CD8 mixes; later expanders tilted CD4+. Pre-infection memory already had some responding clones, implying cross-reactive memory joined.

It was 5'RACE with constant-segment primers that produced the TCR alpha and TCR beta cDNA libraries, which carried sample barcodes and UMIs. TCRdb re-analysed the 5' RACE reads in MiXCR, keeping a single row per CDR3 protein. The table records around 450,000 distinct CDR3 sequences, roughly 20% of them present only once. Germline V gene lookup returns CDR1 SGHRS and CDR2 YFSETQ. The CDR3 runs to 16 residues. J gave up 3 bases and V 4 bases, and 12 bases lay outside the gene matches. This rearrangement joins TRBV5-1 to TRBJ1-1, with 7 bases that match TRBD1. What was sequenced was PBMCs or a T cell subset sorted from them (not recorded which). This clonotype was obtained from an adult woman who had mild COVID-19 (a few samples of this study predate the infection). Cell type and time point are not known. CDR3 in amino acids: CASSLGTALGHTEAFF. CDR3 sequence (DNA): TGCGCCAGCAGCCTCGGGACAGCCCTTGGTCACACTGAAGCTTTCTTT.